This TCR beta chain appears in the sequencing data of a study of T cell responses to AZD1222 COVID-19 vaccine. Findings and caveats of the study: Donors skewed white British and female; clonal diversity was possibly underestimated. A reported finding is that nearly half of spike-specific TCRs target unmutated variant regions. Recipients of two AZD1222 doses showed rising Spike-specific TCR breadth and depth.

The germline V gene has CDR1 MDHEN and CDR2 SYDVKM. The CDR3 sequence is 14 residues long. Trimming stripped 7 bases from V and 4 bases from J, with 14 bases between. Repertoires were generated with immunoSEQ multiplex PCR, while TCRdb's copy carries only in-frame clones and drops some. The sample includes 200,000 or so clones, just under 90% of them seen just once. Of note for this clone: The antigen remains undetermined.

The input for sequencing was peripheral blood, taken on day 0 of AZD1222 vaccination. The receptor was derived from an adult in good health. The V gene is TRBV28, the J gene TRBJ1-5, with a possible D match to TRBD1 (6 bases). CDR3 sequence reads: CASNQGTGNQPQHF. The CDR3 DNA reads as TGTGCCAGCAACCAGGGGACTGGTAATCAGCCCCAGCATTTT.